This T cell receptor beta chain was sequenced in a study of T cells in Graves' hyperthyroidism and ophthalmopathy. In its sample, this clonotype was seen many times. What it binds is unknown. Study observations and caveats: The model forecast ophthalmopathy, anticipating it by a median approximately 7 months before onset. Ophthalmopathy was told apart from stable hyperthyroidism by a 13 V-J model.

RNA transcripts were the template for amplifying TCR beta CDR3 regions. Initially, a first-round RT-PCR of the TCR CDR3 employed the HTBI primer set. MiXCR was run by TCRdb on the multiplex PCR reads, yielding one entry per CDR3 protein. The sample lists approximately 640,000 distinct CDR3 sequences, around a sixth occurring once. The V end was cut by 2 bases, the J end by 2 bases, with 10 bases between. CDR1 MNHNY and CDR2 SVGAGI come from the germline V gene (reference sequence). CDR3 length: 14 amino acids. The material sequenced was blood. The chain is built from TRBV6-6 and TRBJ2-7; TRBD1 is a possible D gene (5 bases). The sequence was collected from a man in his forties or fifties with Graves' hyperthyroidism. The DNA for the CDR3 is TGTGCCAGCAGTTACGGGCAGGGCACCTACGAGCAGTACTTC. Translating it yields CASSYGQGTYEQYF.